This T cell receptor (beta chain) was documented in a study of T-cell memory formation after mild COVID-19. This clonotype occurred a few times. Antigen unknown. Findings and caveats of the study: Clones that contracted from day 15 to 85 had balanced CD4/CD8; later expanders were CD4+ biased. Cross-reactive memory seemingly joined, as some responding clones were found in pre-infection memory.

The CDR3 consists of 15 residues. Trimming cost V 11 bases and J 2 bases, with 19 bases left between them. UMIs and sample barcodes were carried by the TCR alpha and TCR beta cDNA libraries that 5'RACE produced using constant-segment primers. In TCRdb, the 5' RACE reads were re-called with MiXCR into one record per CDR3 protein. This sample yields 350,000 to 450,000 distinct CDR3 sequences, of which 24% are seen a single time; 7.5% to 10% belongs to the top ten. Sequencing was carried out using PBMCs or a T cell subset sorted from them (not recorded which). The sequence was collected from an adult woman who had mild COVID-19 (a few samples of this study predate the infection). Cell type and time point are not known. The V gene is TRBV23-1, the J gene TRBJ2-4; a weak D match, TRBD1 (5 bases). TRBV23-1 is given ORF status, its function remaining uncertain. The CDR3 here is CAASGLPLTKNIQYF. CDR3 coding DNA: TGCGCCGCGTCAGGGCTCCCTTTAACCAAAAACATTCAGTACTTC.